What follows is one T cell receptor beta chain and its context. The source of the sample is a study of blood T cell repertoires in COVID-19. As for the study in general: Donors in the United States, Italy and Spain gave samples during acute or convalescent COVID-19. PBMCs, B-cell-depleted T cells, or T cells provided the cDNA or gDNA that made up the material.

The V segment lost 6 bases and the J segment 2 bases; nucleotides outside the gene matches: 10. The CDR3 contains 15 residues. Germline CDR1 reads LGHDT; CDR2 reads YNNKEL (reference sequence). Original handling: Using reference gene primer amplification, nucleated cell counts were estimated. Here immunoSEQ multiplex PCR was the method, and the copy in TCRdb shows in-frame clones only, minus some. V, J and clone size are those of that table, while D and trimming were read from the DNA. The table has under 450,000 clones, roughly 90% seen once. The rearrangement uses TRBV3-1 (or the pseudogene TRBV3-2) and TRBJ2-7, with 7 bases fitting TRBD2. The sample consisted of peripheral blood. The sequence was collected from a woman in her fifties or sixties with COVID-19, enrolled during active disease. CDR3 nucleotides: TGTGCCAGCAGTCAGGCCCCGGGAGGCGCCTACGAGCAGTACTTC. Its translation is CASSQAPGGAYEQYF.